These 2 T cell receptor beta chains originate from one sample sequenced in a study of shared clonotypes between healthy human individuals (dated by TCRdb to between 2020 and 2021). The method was the immunoSEQ multiplex PCR assay. In TCRdb, the immuneACCESS table is reduced to in-frame sequences with V and J assigned. These tables do not hold every clone; where another copy was compared, an unresolved V gene accounts for under half, and the others remain unexplained. The sample includes hundreds of thousands of clones, with roughly 70% observed a single time. Under 2% of the sample is in the top ten clones. Sequencing was carried out using memory CD4+ T cells sorted from blood. The cell subset or site label on this specimen signifies: CD45RA-negative fraction. The receptors here all came from a woman aged 25 to 45 in good health.

V usage is TRBV30 and J usage is TRBJ2-3, with 8 bases identical to TRBD2. CDR3 length: 16 amino acids. Germline-derived CDR1 and CDR2 are GTSNPN and SVGIG (reference sequence). J was trimmed by 2 bases and V by 2 bases; bases with no gene match: 9. The CDR3 DNA follows: TGTGCCTGGAGTCGGGCGGGAGGAACGGCCACAGATACGCAGTATTTT. This sequence encodes CAWSRAGGTATDTQYF.

The chain carries TRBV18 and TRBJ1-1; D is possibly TRBD1 (5 bases). Germline V gene sequence: CDR1 KGHSH, CDR2 LQKENI. Trimming removed 2 bases from V and 5 bases from J, with 12 bases in between. The length of the CDR3 is 14 residues. The CDR3 DNA reads TGTGCCAGCTCACCAGGGGCCGAAGGGACTGAAGCTTTCTTT. This codes for CASSPGAEGTEAFF.